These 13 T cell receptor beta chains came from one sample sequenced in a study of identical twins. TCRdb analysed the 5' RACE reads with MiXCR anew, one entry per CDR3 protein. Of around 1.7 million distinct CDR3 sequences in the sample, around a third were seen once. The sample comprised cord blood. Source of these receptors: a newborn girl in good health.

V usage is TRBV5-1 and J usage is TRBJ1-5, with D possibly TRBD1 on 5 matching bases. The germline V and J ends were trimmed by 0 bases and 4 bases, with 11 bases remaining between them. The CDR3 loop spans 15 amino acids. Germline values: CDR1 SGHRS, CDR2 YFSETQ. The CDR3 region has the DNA TGCGCCAGCAGCTTGGTGGCAGGGCTTAATCAGCCCCAGCATTTT. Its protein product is CASSLVAGLNQPQHF.

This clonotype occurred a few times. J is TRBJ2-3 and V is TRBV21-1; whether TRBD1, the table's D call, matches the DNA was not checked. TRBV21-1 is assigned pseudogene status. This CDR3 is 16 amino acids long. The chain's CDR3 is CASYSGTGRHTDTQYF. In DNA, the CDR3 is TGTGCCAGTTATTCCGGGACAGGGAGGCACACAGATACGCAGTATTTT.

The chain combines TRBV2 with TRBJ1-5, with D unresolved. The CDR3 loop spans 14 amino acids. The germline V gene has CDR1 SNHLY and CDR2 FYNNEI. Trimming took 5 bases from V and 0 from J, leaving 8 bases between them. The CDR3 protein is CASSSIYSNQPQHF. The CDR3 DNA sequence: TGTGCCAGCAGTTCGATTTATAGCAATCAGCCCCAGCATTTT. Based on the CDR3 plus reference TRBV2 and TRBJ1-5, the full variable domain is EPEVTQTPSHQVTQMGQEVILRCVPISNHLYFYWYRQILGQKVEFLVSFYNNEISEKSEIFDDQFSVERPDGSNFTLKIRSTKLEDSAMYFCASSSIYSNQPQHFGDGTRLSIL.

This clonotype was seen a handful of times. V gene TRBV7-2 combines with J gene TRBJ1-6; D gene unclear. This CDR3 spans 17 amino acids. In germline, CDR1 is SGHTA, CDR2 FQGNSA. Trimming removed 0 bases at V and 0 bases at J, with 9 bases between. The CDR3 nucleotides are TGTGCCAGCAGCTTAGCGCATCCAAGCTCCTATAATTCACCCCTCCACTTT. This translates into CASSLAHPSSYNSPLHF.

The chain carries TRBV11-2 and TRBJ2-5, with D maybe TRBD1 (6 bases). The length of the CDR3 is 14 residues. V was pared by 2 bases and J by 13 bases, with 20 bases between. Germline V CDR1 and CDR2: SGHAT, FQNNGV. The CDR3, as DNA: TGTGCCAGCAGCTTATCCCAGGGGAGATACGAGCGGTACTTC. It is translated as CASSLSQGRYERYF.

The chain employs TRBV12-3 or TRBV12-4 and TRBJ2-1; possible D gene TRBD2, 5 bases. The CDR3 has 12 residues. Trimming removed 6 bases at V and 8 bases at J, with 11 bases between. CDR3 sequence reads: CASSRGPDEQFF. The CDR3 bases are TGTGCCAGCAGCCGAGGGCCGGATGAGCAGTTCTTC.

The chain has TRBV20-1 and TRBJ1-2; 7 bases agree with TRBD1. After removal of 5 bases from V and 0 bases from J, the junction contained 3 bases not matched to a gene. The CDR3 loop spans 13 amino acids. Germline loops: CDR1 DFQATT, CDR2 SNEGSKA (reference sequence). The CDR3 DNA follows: TGCAGTGCTCCCGGGACAGCTAACTATGGCTACACCTTC. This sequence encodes CSAPGTANYGYTF.

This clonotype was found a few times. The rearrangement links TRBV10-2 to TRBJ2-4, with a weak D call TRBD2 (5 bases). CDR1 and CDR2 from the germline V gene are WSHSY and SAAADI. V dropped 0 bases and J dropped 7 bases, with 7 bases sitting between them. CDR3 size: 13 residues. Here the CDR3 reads CASSESSGNIQYF. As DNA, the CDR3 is TGCGCCAGCAGTGAGTCGTCGGGGAACATTCAGTACTTC.

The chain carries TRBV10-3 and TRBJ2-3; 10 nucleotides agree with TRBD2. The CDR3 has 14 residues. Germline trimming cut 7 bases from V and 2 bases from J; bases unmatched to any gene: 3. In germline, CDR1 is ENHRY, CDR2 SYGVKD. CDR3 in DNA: TGTGCCATCAATGGACTAGCGGTCACAGATACGCAGTATTTT. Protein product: CAINGLAVTDTQYF.

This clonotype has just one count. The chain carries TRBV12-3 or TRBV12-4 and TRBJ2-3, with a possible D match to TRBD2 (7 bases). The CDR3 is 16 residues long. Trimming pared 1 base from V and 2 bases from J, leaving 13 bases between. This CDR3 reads CASSLGGRGHTDTQYF. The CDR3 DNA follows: TGTGCCAGCAGTTTAGGAGGGCGGGGGCACACAGATACGCAGTATTTT.

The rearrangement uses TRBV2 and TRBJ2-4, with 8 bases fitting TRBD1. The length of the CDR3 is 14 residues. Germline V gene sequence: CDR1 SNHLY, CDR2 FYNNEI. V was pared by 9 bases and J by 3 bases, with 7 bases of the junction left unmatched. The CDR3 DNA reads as TGTGCCAGTTTCCGGACAGGGCTCAAAAACATTCAGTACTTC. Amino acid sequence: CASFRTGLKNIQYF. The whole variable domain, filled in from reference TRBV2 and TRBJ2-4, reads EPEVTQTPSHQVTQMGQEVILRCVPISNHLYFYWYRQILGQKVEFLVSFYNNEISEKSEIFDDQFSVERPDGSNFTLKIRSTKLEDSAMYFCASFRTGLKNIQYFGAGTRLSVL.

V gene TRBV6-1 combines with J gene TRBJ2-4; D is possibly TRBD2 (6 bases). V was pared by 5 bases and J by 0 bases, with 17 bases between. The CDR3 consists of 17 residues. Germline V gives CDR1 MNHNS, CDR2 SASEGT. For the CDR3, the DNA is TGTGCCAGCAGTACCCAGGCTGGCGGGGTAGCCAAAAACATTCAGTACTTC. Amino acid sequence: CASSTQAGGVAKNIQYF.

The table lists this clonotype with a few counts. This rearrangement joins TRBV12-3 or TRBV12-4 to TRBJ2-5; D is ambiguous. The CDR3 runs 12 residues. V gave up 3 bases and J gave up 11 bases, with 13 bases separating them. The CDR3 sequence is CASSLSSNEQYF. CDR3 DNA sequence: TGTGCCAGCAGTTTGAGCAGCAATGAGCAGTACTTC.